The clone carrying this T cell receptor (beta chain) is a singleton in its sample. TCRdb's copy holds only in-frame clones and misses some; the assay was immunoSEQ multiplex PCR. The repertoire holds about 85,000 clones, with roughly 89% as singletons. The sample comes from a study of control samples from healthy donors and cancer patients. Germline CDR1 reads KGHSH; CDR2 reads LQKENI. Trimming cost V 3 bases and J 2 bases; bases outside gene matches: 8. The CDR3 runs to 16 residues. Sequencing used blood. V usage is TRBV18 and J usage is TRBJ2-5; TRBD1 aligns across 8 bases. The clonotype was recovered from a man aged 50-60 years in good health. Written as DNA, the CDR3 is TGTGCCAGCTCACCCCCCGGGACAGGCGGGCAAGAGACCCAGTACTTC. Translation: CASSPPGTGGQETQYF.